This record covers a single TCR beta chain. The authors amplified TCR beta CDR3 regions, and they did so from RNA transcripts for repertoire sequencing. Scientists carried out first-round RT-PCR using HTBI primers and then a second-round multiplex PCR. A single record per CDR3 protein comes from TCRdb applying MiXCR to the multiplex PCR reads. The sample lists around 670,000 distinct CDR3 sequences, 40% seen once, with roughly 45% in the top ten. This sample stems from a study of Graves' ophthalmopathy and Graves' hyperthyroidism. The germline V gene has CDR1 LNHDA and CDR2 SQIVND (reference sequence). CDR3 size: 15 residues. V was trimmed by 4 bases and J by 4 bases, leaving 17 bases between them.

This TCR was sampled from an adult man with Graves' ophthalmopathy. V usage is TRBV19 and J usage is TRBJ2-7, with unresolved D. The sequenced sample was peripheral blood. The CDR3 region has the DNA TGTGCCAGTAGTACATTCCGGGCCTTGGCGTACGAGCAGTACTTC. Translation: CASSTFRALAYEQYF.